These 16 T cell receptor beta chains originate from one sample sequenced in a study of response to subunit inactivated influenza vaccine. TCRdb re-analysed the RT-PCR reads in MiXCR, keeping a single row per CDR3 protein. The sample carries 650,000 to 700,000 distinct CDR3 sequences, 15% to 19% recorded once. Sequenced here: PBMCs from blood, sampled about 11 days after vaccination. These receptor sequences come from a man aged 45-60 years who received an inactivated influenza vaccine.

This clonotype came up a few times. V usage is TRBV5-1 and J usage is TRBJ2-2; either TRBD1 or TRBD2 may supply D (5 bases each). CDR3 size: 16 residues. Germline lookup yields CDR1 SGHRS and CDR2 YFSETQ. Trimming pared 0 bases from V and 6 bases from J, leaving 15 bases between. For the CDR3, the DNA is TGCGCCAGCAGCTTGGCGGGGCAGTTTCAGGCCGGGGAGCTGTTTTTT. It is translated as CASSLAGQFQAGELFF. The whole variable domain, remainder taken from reference TRBV5-1 and TRBJ2-2, is KAGVTQTPRYLIKTRGQQVTLSCSPISGHRSVSWYQQTPGQGLQFLFEYFSETQRNKGNFPGRFSGRQFSNSRSEMNVSTLELGDSALYLCASSLAGQFQAGELFFGEGSRLTVL.

This chain uses TRBV20-1 with TRBJ2-1; TRBD2 agrees at 7 bases. CDR1 and CDR2 from the germline V gene are DFQATT and SNEGSKA (reference sequence). This CDR3 region has 16 residues. Germline trimming cut 4 bases from V and 0 bases from J; bases unmatched to any gene: 9. CDR3 coding DNA: TGCAGTGCTAACCCTGAGCGGGGACCCTCCTACAATGAGCAGTTCTTC. Protein product: CSANPERGPSYNEQFF.

This sequence joins TRBV7-8 and TRBJ2-3; D remains ambiguous. Per the germline V gene, CDR1 is SGHVS and CDR2 is FQNEAQ. This CDR3 is built from 14 residues. Trimming shortened V by 8 bases and J by 6 bases, and 18 bases separated the two germline ends. The CDR3 sequence: CASRQLSVLDTQYF. CDR3 nucleotides: TGTGCCAGCCGGCAGCTCTCCGTGTTGGATACGCAGTATTTT.

This sequence joins TRBV7-9 and TRBJ2-1; 10 bases fit TRBD2. The length of the CDR3 is 17 residues. V was clipped by 5 bases and J by 8 bases; unmatched bases: 15. CDR1 is SEHNR and CDR2 is FQNEAQ in the germline V gene (reference sequence). The CDR3 is CASSPSGSAGGSHEQFF. In DNA, the CDR3 is TGTGCCAGCAGCCCTAGTGGGTCAGCGGGGGGGAGCCATGAGCAGTTCTTC.

This clonotype was counted ten times or more. This chain joins TRBV10-3 and TRBJ2-1; D is possibly TRBD2 (5 bases). This CDR3 comprises 13 residues. The germline V gene has CDR1 ENHRY and CDR2 SYGVKD. V was shortened by 5 bases and J by 4 bases, with 9 bases between the two germline ends. The CDR3 DNA follows: TGTGCCATCAGTTCGAGGACTTACAATGAGCAGTTCTTC. It is translated as CAISSRTYNEQFF.

This clonotype has a handful of counts. The chain carries TRBV11-2 and TRBJ2-2; no definite D call. This CDR3 region has 20 residues. The V end was cut by 3 bases, the J end by 1 base, with 24 bases between. CDR1 is SGHAT and CDR2 is FQNNGV in the germline V gene. CDR3 residues: CASSLVWYRRTMQNTGELFF. CDR3 sequence (DNA): TGTGCCAGCAGCTTGGTGTGGTACAGAAGAACGATGCAGAACACCGGGGAGCTGTTTTTT.

This chain joins TRBV7-6 and TRBJ2-3, with D tentatively TRBD1 (6 bases). Trimming took off 1 base at V and 1 base at J, with 9 bases between the two ends. This CDR3 region has 15 residues. The germline V gene encodes CDR1 SGHVS and CDR2 FNYEAQ. CDR3 coding DNA: TGTGCCAGCAGCTTAGGTCCAGGGGGCACAGATACGCAGTATTTT. This sequence encodes CASSLGPGGTDTQYF.

This clonotype was recorded many times. The J gene is TRBJ1-4, the V gene TRBV7-9; D is possibly TRBD1 (6 bases). V was shortened by 2 bases and J by 7 bases, with 17 bases between the two germline ends. The CDR3 consists of 16 residues. CDR1 and CDR2 (germline): SEHNR, FQNEAQ (reference sequence). The DNA for the CDR3 is TGTGCCAGCAGCTTAAGAGGGTGGGACACACGTGAAAAACTGTTTTTT. Translation gives CASSLRGWDTREKLFF.

V usage is TRBV4-1 and J usage is TRBJ2-2; D not certain. Germline-derived CDR1 and CDR2 are MGHRA and YSYEKL. The CDR3 loop spans 17 amino acids. V was shortened by 1 base and J by 0 bases, with 12 bases between the two germline ends. CDR3 amino acids: CASSQGGRSPNTGELFF. The CDR3 bases are TGCGCCAGCAGCCAAGGAGGCAGGTCTCCGAACACCGGGGAGCTGTTTTTT.

The chain links TRBV6-2 or TRBV6-3 to TRBJ1-1; TRBD1 might be the D (5 bases). In germline, CDR1 is MNHEY, CDR2 SVGEGT. The CDR3 is 14 amino acids. The V gene lost 6 bases and the J gene lost 5 bases, with 16 bases spanning the gap. CDR3 protein: CASSGAGWRTEAFF. The CDR3 DNA reads as TGTGCCAGCAGCGGGGCAGGTTGGAGAACTGAAGCTTTCTTT.

This chain uses TRBV20-1 with TRBJ2-7, with a tentative D call TRBD2 (6 bases). CDR1 and CDR2 (germline): DFQATT, SNEGSKA (reference sequence). The CDR3 totals 15 residues. Between the trimmed V and J ends, which lost 6 bases and 3 bases, there was a span of 21 bases. The CDR3 spells CSAGGRATTNYEQYF. The CDR3 DNA follows: TGCAGTGCGGGAGGCAGGGCCACAACAAACTACGAGCAGTACTTC.

This chain uses TRBV6-5 with TRBJ2-3; tentatively, D is TRBD2 (6 bases). The CDR3 runs 14 residues. Trimming cost V 0 bases and J 7 bases, with 11 bases left between them. Germline V gene sequence: CDR1 MNHEY, CDR2 SVGAGI. In DNA, the CDR3 is TGTGCCAGCAGTTACTCGAGTGGCGGGAATACGCAGTATTTT. As protein: CASSYSSGGNTQYF.

The V gene is TRBV11-2, the J gene TRBJ1-5; D may be TRBD1 (5 bases). Germline V lookup: CDR1 SGHAT, CDR2 FQNNGV. V was shortened by 0 bases and J by 7 bases, with 10 bases between the two germline ends. The CDR3 spans 14 residues. CDR3 sequence: CASSLDPGNQPQHF. The CDR3 DNA follows: TGTGCCAGCAGCTTAGATCCAGGGAACCAGCCCCAGCATTTT.

This clonotype was detected many times. J is TRBJ2-7 and V is TRBV7-8; 8 nucleotides line up with TRBD2. V was pared by 9 bases and J by 5 bases, with 9 bases of the junction left unmatched. Germline values: CDR1 SGHVS, CDR2 FQNEAQ. The CDR3 is made up of 13 amino acids. The CDR3 loop reads CASIAGFNNEQYF. CDR3 coding DNA: TGTGCCAGTATAGCGGGATTCAACAACGAGCAGTACTTC. Looking up the rest from reference TRBV7-8 and TRBJ2-7 gives the full variable domain: GAGVSQSPRYKVAKRGQDVALRCDPISGHVSLFWYQQALGQGPEFLTYFQNEAQLDKSGLPSDRFFAERPEGSVSTLKIQRTQQEDSAVYLCASIAGFNNEQYFGPGTRLTVT.

This clonotype was observed a few times. V gene TRBV15 combines with J gene TRBJ1-5; a possible D gene is TRBD1 (5 bases). Per the germline V gene, CDR1 is LNHNV and CDR2 is YYDKDF (reference sequence). The CDR3 covers 16 residues. Trimming took off 2 bases at V and 3 bases at J, with 14 bases between the two ends. Here the CDR3 reads CATSRQGAGINQPQHF. CDR3 bases: TGTGCCACCAGCAGACAAGGGGCAGGGATCAATCAGCCCCAGCATTTT.

This clonotype was detected a few times. The V call is TRBV6-2 or TRBV6-3, the J call TRBJ1-1; D ambiguous. The CDR3 length is 13 residues. Trimming cost V 3 bases and J 6 bases, with 11 bases left between them. The germline CDR1 and CDR2 sequences are MNHEY and SVGEGT. For the CDR3, the DNA is TGTGCCAGCAGTTATCCCCCCGCCGCTGAAGCTTTCTTT. It translates to CASSYPPAAEAFF.